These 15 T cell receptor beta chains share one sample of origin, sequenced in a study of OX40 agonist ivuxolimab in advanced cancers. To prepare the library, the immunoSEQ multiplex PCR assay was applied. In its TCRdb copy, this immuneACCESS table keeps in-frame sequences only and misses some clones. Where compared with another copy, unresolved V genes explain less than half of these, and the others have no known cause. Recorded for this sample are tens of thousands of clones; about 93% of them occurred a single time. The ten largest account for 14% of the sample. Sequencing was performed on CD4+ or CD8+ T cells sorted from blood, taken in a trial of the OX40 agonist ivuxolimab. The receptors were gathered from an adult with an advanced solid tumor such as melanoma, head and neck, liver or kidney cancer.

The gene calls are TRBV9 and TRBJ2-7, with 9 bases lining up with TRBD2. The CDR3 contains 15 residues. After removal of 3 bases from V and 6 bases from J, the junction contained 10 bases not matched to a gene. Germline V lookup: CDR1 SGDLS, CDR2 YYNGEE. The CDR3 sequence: CASSGGSGLASEQYF. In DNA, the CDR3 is TGTGCCAGCAGCGGTGGCTCGGGACTAGCATCCGAGCAGTACTTC.

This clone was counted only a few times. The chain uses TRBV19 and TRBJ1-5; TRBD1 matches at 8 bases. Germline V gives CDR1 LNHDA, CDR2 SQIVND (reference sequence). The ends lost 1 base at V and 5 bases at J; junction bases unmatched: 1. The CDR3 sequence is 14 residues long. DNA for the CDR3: TGTGCCAGTAGTATAGGACAGGGGTATCAGCCCCAGCATTTT. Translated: CASSIGQGYQPQHF.

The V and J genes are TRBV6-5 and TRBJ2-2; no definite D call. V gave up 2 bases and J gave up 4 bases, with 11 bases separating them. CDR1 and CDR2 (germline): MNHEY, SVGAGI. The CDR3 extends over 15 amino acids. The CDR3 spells CASSYVGKSTGELFF. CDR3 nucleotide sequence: TGTGCCAGCAGTTACGTGGGGAAAAGCACCGGGGAGCTGTTTTTT.

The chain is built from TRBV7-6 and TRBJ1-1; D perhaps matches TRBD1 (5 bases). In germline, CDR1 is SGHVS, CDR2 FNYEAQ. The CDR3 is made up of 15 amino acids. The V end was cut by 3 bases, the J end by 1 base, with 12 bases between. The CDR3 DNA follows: TGTGCCAGCAGCTTTCATGAGGGACCGAACACTGAAGCTTTCTTT. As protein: CASSFHEGPNTEAFF.

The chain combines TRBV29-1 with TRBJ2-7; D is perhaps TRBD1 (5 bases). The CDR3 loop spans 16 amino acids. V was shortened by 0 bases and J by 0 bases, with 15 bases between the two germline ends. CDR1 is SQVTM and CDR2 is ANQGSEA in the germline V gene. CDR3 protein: CSVEDHKGLSSYEQYF. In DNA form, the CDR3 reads TGCAGCGTTGAAGATCATAAGGGGCTTAGCTCCTACGAGCAGTACTTC.

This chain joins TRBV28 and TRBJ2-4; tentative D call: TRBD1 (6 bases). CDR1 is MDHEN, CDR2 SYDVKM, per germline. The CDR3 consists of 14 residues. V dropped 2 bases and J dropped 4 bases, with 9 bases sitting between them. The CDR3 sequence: CASSLVGQKNIQYF. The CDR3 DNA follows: TGTGCCAGCAGTTTAGTCGGACAGAAAAACATTCAGTACTTC.

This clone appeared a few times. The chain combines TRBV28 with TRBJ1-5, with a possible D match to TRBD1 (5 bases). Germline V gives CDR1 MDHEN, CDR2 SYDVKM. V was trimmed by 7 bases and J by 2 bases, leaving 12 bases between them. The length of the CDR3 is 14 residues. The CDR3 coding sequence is TGTGCCAGCACTTATCGGGGGGGCAATCAGCCCCAGCATTTT. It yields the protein CASTYRGGNQPQHF.

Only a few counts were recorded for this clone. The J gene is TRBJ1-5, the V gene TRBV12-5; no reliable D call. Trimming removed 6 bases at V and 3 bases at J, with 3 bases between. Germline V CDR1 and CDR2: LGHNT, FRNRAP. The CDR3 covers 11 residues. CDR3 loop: CASGNNQPQHF. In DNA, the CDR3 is TGTGCTAGTGGGAACAATCAGCCCCAGCATTTT.

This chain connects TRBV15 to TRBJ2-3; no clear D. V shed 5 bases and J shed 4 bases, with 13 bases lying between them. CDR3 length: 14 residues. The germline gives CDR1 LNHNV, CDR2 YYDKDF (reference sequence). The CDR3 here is CATSLPGWADTQYF. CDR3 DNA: TGTGCCACCAGCCTTCCAGGTTGGGCAGATACGCAGTATTTT.

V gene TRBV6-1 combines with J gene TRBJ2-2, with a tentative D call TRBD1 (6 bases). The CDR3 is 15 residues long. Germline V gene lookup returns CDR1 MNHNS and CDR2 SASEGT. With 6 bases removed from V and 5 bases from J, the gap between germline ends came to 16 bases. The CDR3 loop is CASSGDTFGTGELFF. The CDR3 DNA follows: TGTGCCAGCAGCGGGGACACTTTTGGAACCGGGGAGCTGTTTTTT.

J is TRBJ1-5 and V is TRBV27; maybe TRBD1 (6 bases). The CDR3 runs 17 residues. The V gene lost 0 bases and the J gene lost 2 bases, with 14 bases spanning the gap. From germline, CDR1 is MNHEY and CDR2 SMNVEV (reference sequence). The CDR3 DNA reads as TGTGCCAGCAGTTTATCGATAGGGGGGACGGGCAATCAGCCCCAGCATTTT. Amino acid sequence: CASSLSIGGTGNQPQHF.

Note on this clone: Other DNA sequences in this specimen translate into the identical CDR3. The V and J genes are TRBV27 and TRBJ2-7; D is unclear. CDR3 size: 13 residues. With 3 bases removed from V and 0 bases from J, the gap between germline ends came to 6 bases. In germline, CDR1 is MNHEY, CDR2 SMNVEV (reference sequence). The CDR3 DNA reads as TGTGCCAGCAGTTTCCGCAGCTCCTACGAGCAGTACTTC. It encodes CASSFRSSYEQYF.

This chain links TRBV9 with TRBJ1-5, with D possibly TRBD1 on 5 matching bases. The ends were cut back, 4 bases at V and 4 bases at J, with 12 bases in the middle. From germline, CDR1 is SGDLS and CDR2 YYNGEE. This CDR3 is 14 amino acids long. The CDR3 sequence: CASSPEGSNQPQHF. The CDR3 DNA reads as TGTGCCAGCAGCCCCGAGGGGTCAAATCAGCCCCAGCATTTT.

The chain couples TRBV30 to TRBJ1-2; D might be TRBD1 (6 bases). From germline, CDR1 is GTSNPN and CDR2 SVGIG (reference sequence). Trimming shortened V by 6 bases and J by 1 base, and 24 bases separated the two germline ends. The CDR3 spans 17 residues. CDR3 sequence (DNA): TGTGCCTGCCGCAATCCGGGACACACGATACTTAACTATGGCTACACCTTC. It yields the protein CACRNPGHTILNYGYTF.

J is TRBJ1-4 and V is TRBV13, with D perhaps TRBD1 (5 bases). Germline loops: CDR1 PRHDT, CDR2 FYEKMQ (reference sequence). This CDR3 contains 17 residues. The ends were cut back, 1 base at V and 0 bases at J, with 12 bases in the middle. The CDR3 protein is CASSLAGRTPTNEKLFF. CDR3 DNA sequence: TGTGCCAGCAGCTTAGCGGGACGGACACCAACTAATGAAAAACTGTTTTTT. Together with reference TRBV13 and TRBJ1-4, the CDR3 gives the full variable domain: AAGVIQSPRHLIKEKRETATLKCYPIPRHDTVYWYQQGPGQDPQFLISFYEKMQSDKGSIPDRFSAQQFSDYHSELNMSSLELGDSALYFCASSLAGRTPTNEKLFFGSGTQLSVL.